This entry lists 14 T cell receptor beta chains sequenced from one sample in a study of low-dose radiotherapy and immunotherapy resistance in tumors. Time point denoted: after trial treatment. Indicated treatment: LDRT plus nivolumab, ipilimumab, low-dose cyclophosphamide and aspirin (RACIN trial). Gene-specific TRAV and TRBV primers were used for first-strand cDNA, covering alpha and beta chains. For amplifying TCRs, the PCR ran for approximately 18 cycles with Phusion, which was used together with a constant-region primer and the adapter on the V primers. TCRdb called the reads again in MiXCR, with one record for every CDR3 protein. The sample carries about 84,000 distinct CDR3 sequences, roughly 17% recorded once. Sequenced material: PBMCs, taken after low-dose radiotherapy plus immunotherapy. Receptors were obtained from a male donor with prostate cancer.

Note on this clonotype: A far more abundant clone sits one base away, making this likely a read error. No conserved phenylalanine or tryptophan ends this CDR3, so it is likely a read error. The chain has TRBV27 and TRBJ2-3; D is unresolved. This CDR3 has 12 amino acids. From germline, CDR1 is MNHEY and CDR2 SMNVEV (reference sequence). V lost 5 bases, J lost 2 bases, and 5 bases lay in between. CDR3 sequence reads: CASSEITDTQYL. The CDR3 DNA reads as TGTGCCAGCAGTGAGATCACAGATACGCAGTATTTA.

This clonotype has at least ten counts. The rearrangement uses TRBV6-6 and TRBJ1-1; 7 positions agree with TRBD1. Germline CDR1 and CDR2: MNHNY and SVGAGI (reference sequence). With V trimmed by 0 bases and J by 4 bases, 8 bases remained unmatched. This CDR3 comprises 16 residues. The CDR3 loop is CASSYSKSRGATEAFF. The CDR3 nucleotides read TGTGCCAGCAGTTACTCAAAGTCCAGGGGGGCCACTGAAGCTTTCTTT.

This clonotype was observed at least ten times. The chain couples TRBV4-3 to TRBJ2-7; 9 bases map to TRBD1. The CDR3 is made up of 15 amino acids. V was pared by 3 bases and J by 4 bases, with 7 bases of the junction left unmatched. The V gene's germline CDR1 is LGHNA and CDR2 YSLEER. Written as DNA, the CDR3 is TGCGCCAGCAGCCAGGCCGGGACAGGGCCTTACGAGCAGTACTTC. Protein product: CASSQAGTGPYEQYF.

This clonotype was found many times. This CDR3 reads CASSLKGQGNEQYF. For the CDR3, the DNA is TGTGCCAGCAGCTTAAAAGGACAGGGTAACGAGCAGTACTTC. The chain couples TRBV7-2 to TRBJ2-7; the match to TRBD1 covers 8 bases. The germline CDR1 and CDR2 sequences are SGHTA and FQGNSA. CDR3 length: 14 residues. The V segment lost 2 bases and the J segment 5 bases; nucleotides outside the gene matches: 5. The full variable domain, with the rest looked up from reference TRBV7-2 and TRBJ2-7, is GAGVSQSPSNKVTEKGKDVELRCDPISGHTALYWYRQSLGQGLEFLIYFQGNSAPDKSGLPSDRFSAERTGGSVSTLTIQRTQQEDSAVYLCASSLKGQGNEQYFGPGTRLTVT.

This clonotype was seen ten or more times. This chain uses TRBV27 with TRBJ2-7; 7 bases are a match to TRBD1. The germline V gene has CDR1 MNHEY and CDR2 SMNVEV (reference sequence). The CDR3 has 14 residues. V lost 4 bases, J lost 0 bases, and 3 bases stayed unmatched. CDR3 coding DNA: TGTGCCAGCAGTTACGGGGACAGCTCCTACGAGCAGTACTTC. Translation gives CASSYGDSSYEQYF.

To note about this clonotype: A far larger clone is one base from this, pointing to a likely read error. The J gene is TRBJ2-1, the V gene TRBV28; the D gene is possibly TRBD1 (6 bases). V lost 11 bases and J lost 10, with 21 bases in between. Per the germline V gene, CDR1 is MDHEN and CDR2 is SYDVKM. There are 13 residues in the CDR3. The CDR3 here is CAESQGPHYEQFF. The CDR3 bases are TGTGCCGAATCCCAGGGGCCCCATTACGAGCAGTTCTTC. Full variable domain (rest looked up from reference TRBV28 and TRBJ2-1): DVKVTQSSRYLVKRTGEKVFLECVQDMDHENMFWYRQDPGLGLRLIYFSYDVKMKEKGDIPEGYSVSREKKERFSLILESASTNQTSMYLCAESQGPHYEQFFGPGTRLTVL.

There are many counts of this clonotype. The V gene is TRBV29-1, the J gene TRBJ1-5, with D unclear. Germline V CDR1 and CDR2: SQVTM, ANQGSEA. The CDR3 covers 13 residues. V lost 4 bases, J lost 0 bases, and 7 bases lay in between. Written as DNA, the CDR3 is TGCAGCGTTGTCGAGGGTAGCAATCAGCCCCAGCATTTT. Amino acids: CSVVEGSNQPQHF.

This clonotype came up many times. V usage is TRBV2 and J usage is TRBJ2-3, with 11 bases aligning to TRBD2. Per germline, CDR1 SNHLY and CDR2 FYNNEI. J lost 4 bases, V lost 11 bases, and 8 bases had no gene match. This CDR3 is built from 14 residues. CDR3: CAGTGTSGADTQYF. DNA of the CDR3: TGTGCCGGTACCGGGACTAGCGGAGCAGATACGCAGTATTTT.

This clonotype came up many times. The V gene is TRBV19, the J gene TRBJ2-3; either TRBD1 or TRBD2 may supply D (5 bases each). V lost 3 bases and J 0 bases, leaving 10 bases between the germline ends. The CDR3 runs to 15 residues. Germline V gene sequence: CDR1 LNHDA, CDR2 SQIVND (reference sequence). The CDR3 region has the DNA TGTGCCAGTAGTATGGGACCGTCTAGCACAGATACGCAGTATTTT. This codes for CASSMGPSSTDTQYF.

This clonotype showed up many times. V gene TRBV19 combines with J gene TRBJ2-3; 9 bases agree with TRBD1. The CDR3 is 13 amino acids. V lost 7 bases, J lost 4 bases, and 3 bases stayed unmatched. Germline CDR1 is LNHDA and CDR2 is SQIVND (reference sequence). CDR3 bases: TGTGCCAGTAACAGGGGGCTGGCAGATACGCAGTATTTT. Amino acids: CASNRGLADTQYF. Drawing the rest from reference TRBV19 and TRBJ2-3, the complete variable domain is DGGITQSPKYLFRKEGQNVTLSCEQNLNHDAMYWYRQDPGQGLRLIYYSQIVNDFQKGDIAEGYSVSREKKESFPLTVTSAQKNPTAFYLCASNRGLADTQYFGPGTRLTVL.

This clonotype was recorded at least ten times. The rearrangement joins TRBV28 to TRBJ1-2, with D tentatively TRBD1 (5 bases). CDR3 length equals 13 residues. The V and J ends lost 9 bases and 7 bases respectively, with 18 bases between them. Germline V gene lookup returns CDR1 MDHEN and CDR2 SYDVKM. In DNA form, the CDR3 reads TGTGCCAGTTACGGAGGGGCAGTGCCTGGCTACACCTTC. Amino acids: CASYGGAVPGYTF.

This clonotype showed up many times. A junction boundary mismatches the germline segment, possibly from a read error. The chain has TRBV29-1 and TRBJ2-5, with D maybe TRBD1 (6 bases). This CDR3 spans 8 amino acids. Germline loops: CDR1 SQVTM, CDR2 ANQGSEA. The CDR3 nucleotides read TGCAGCGTGGAACAGGGCATCTTC. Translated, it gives CSVEQGIF.

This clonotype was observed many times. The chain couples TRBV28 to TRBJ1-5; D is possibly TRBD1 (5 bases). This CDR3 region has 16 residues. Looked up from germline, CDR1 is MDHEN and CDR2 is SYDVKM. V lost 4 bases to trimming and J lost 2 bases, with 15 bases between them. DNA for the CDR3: TGTGCCAGCAGTTACCCCGGGACGTTCGGCAATCAGCCCCAGCATTTT. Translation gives CASSYPGTFGNQPQHF. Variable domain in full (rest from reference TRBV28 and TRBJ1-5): DVKVTQSSRYLVKRTGEKVFLECVQDMDHENMFWYRQDPGLGLRLIYFSYDVKMKEKGDIPEGYSVSREKKERFSLILESASTNQTSMYLCASSYPGTFGNQPQHFGDGTRLSIL.

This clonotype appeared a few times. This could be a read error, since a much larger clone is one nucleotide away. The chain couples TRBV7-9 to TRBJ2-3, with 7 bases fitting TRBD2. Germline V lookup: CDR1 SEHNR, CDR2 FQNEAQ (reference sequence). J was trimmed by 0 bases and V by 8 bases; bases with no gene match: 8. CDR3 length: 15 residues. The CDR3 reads CASGPPSGSTDTQYF. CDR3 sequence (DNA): TGTGCCAGCGGCCCACCTAGCGGAAGCACAGATACGCAGTATTTT.